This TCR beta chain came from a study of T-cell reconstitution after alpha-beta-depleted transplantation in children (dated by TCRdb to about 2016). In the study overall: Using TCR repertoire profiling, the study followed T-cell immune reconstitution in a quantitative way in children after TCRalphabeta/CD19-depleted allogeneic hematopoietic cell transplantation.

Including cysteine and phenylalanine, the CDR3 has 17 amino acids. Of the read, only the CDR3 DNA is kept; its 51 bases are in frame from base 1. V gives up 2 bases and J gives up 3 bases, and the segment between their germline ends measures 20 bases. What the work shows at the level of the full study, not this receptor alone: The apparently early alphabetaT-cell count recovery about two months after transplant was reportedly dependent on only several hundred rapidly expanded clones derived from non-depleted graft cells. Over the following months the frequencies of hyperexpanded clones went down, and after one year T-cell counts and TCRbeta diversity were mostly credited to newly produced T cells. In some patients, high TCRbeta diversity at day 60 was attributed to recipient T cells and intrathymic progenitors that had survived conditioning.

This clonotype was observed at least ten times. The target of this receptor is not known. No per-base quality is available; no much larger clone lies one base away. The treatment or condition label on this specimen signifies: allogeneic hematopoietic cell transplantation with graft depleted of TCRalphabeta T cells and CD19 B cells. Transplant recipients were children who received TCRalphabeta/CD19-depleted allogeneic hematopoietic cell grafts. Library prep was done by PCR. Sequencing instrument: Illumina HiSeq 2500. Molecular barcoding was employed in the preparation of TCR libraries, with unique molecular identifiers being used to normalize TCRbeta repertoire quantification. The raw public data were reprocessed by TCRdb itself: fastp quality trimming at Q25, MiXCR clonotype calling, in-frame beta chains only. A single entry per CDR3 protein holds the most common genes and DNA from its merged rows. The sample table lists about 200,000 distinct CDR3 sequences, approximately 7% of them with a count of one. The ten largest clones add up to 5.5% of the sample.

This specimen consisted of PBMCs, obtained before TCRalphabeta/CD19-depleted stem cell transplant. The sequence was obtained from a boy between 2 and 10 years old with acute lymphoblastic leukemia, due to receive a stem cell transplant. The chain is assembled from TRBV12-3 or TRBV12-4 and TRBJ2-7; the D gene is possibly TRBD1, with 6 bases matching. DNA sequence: TGTGCCAGCAGTTTATATTTCCCGAGCGGCAGGGGCTACGAGCAGTACTTC. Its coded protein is CASSLYFPSGRGYEQYF.